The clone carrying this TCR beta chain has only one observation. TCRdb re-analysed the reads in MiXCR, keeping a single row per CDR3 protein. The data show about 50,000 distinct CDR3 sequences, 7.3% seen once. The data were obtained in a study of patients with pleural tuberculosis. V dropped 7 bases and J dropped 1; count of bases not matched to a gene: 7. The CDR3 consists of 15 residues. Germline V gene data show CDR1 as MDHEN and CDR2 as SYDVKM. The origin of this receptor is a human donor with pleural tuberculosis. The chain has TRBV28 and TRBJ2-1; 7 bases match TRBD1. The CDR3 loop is CASIRWDSSYNEQFF. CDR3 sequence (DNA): TGTGCCAGCATTAGGTGGGACAGTTCCTACAATGAGCAGTTCTTC.